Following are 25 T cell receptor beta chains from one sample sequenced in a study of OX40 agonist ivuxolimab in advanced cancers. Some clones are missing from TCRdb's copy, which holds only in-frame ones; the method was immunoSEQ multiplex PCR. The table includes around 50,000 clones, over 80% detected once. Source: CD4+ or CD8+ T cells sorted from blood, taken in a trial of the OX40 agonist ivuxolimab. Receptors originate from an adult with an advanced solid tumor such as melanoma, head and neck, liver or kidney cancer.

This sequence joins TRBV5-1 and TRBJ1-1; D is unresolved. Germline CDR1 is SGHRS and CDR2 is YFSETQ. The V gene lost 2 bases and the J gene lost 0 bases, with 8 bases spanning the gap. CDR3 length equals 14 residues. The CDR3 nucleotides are TGCGCCAGCAGCTTCGACGCTATGAACACTGAAGCTTTCTTT. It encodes CASSFDAMNTEAFF.

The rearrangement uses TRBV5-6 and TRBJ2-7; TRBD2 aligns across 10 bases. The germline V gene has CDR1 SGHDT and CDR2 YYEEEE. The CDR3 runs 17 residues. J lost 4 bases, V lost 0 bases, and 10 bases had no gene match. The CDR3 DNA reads TGTGCCAGCAGCTTGGGGGTCCCTAGCGGGAGTGGGTACGAGCAGTACTTC. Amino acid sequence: CASSLGVPSGSGYEQYF.

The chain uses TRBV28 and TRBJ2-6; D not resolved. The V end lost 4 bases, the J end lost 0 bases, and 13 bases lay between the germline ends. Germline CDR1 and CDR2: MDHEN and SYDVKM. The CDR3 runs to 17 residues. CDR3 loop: CASSSMGSNSGANVLTF. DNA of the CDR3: TGTGCCAGCAGTTCCATGGGTTCCAACTCTGGGGCCAACGTCCTGACTTTC.

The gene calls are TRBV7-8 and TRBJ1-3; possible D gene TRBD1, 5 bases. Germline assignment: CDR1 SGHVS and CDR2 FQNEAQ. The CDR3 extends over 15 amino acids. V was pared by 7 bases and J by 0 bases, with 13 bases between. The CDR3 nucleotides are TGTGCCAGCACCGGGACGGCTCACTCTGGAAACACCATATATTTT. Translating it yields CASTGTAHSGNTIYF.

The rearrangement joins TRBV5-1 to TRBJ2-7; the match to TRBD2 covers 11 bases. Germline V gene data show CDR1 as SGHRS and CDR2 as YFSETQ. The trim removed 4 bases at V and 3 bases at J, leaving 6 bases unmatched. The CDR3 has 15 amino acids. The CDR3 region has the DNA TGCGCCAGCAGCAGGGGACTAGCGGAGGACTACGAGCAGTACTTC. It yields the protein CASSRGLAEDYEQYF.

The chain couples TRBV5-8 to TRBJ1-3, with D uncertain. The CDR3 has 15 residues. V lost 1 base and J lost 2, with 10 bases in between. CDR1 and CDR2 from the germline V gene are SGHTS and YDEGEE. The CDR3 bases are TGTGCCAGCAGCTTGCTGAATAGAGCTGGAAACACCATATATTTT. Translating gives CASSLLNRAGNTIYF.

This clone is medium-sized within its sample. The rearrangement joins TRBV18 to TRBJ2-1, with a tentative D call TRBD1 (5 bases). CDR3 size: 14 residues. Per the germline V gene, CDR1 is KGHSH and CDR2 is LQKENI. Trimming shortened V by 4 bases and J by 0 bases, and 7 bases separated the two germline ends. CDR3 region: CASSQQASYNEQFF. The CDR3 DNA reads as TGTGCCAGCTCACAACAGGCCTCCTACAATGAGCAGTTCTTC.

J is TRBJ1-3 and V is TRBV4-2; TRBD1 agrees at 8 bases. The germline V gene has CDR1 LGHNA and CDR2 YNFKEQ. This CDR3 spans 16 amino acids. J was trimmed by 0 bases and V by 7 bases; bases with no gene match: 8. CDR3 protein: CASTSNDRGSGNTIYF. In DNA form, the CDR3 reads TGTGCCAGCACCTCAAATGACAGGGGCTCTGGAAACACCATATATTTT.

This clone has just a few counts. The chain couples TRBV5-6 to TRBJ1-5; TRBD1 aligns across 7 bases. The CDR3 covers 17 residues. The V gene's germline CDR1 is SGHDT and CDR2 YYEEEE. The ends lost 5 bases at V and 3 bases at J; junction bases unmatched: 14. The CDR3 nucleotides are TGTGCCAGCAGTTTCAGGGGGAGGGGAGGGTTCAATCAGCCCCAGCATTTT. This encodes CASSFRGRGGFNQPQHF.

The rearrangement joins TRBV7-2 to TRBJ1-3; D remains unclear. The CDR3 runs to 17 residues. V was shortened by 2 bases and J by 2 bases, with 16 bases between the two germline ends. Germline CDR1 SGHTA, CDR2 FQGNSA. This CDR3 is CASSLTAQPIPGNTIYF. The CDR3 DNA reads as TGTGCCAGCAGCTTAACCGCCCAGCCCATTCCTGGAAACACCATATATTTT.

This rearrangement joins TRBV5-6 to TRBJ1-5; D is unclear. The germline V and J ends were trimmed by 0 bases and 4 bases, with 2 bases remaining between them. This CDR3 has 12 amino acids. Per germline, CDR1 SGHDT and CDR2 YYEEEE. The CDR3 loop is CASSLGNQPQHF. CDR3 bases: TGTGCCAGCAGCTTGGGGAATCAGCCCCAGCATTTT.

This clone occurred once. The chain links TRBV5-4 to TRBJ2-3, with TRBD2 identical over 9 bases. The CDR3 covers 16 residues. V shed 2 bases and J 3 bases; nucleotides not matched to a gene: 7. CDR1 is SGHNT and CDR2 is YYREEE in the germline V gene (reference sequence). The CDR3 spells CASSLAGGGWTDTQYF. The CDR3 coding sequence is TGTGCCAGCAGCTTAGCGGGAGGAGGGTGGACAGATACGCAGTATTTT.

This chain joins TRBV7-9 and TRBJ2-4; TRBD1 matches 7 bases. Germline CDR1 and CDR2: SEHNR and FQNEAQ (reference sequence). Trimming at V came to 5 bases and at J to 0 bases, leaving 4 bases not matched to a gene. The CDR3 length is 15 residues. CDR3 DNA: TGTGCCAGCAGCCTTCAGGGGGTAGCCAAAAACATTCAGTACTTC. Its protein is CASSLQGVAKNIQYF.

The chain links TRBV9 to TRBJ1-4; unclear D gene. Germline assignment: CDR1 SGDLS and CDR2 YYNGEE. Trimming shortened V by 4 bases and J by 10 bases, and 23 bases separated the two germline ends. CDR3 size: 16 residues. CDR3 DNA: TGTGCCAGCAGCCCCACCCGTGACGTTTCTCGAGGAAAACTGTTTTTT. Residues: CASSPTRDVSRGKLFF.

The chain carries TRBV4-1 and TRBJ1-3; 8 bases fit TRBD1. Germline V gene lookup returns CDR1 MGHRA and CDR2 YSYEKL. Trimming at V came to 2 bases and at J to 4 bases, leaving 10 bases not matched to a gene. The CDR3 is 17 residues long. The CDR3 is CASSQLYGTGAGNTIYF. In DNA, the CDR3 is TGCGCCAGCAGCCAATTGTACGGGACAGGCGCGGGAAACACCATATATTTT.

CDR3 region: CASSPSGGRGYNSPLHF. CDR3 nucleotides: TGTGCCAGCAGCCCCTCGGGGGGGAGAGGGTATAATTCACCCCTCCACTTT. The chain uses TRBV7-9 and TRBJ1-6, with a tentative D call TRBD1 (5 bases). Trimming removed 5 bases from V and 4 bases from J, with 18 bases in between. This CDR3 comprises 17 residues. Germline CDR1 SEHNR, CDR2 FQNEAQ (reference sequence).

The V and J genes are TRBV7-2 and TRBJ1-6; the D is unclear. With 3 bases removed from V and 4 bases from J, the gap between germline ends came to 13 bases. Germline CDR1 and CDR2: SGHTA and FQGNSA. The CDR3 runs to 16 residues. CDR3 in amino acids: CASSLMGTMYNSPLHF. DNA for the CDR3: TGTGCCAGCAGCTTGATGGGTACGATGTATAATTCACCCCTCCACTTT. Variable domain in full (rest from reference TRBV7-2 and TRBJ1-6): GAGVSQSPSNKVTEKGKDVELRCDPISGHTALYWYRQSLGQGLEFLIYFQGNSAPDKSGLPSDRFSAERTGGSVSTLTIQRTQQEDSAVYLCASSLMGTMYNSPLHFGNGTRLTVT.

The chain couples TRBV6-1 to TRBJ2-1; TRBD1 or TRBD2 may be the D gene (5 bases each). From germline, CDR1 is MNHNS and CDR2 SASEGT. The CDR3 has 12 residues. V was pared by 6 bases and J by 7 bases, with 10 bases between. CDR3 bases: TGTGCCAGCAGCCCTTGGGGGAATGAGCAGTTCTTC. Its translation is CASSPWGNEQFF.

The CDR3 DNA follows: TGTGCCAGCTGCAGGTCGGGACAGGGCGTGCGTGGCTACACCTTC. This sequence encodes CASCRSGQGVRGYTF. The J gene is TRBJ1-2, the V gene TRBV2; the match to TRBD1 covers 9 bases. Losses at the gene ends were 8 bases for V and 7 bases for J; bases not matched to a gene: 14. CDR1 is SNHLY and CDR2 is FYNNEI in the germline V gene. The CDR3 sequence is 15 residues long.

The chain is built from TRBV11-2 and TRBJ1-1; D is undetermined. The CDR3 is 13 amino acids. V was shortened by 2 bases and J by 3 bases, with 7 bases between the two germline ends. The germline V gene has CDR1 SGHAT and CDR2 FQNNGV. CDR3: CASSLSADTEAFF. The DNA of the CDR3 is TGTGCCAGCAGCTTAAGTGCTGACACTGAAGCTTTCTTT.

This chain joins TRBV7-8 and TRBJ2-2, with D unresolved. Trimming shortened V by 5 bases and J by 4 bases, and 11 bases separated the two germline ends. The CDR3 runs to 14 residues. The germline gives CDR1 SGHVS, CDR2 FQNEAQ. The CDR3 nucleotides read TGTGCCAGCAGCCGAGTAATTCTCACCGGGGAGCTGTTTTTT. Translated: CASSRVILTGELFF.

CDR3 protein: CASSVDRNIGEKLFF. As DNA, the CDR3 is TGTGCCAGCTCCGTCGACAGAAATATAGGTGAAAAACTGTTTTTT. V and J are TRBV28 and TRBJ1-4, with a tentative D call TRBD1 (5 bases). Deletions cut 8 bases from V and 7 bases from J, with 20 bases between. This CDR3 region has 15 residues. Germline lookup yields CDR1 MDHEN and CDR2 SYDVKM.

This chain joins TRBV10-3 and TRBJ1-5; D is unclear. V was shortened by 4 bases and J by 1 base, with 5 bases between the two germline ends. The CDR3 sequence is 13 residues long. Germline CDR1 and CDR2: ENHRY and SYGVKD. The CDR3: CAISVESNQPQHF. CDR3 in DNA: TGTGCCATCAGTGTGGAGAGCAATCAGCCCCAGCATTTT.

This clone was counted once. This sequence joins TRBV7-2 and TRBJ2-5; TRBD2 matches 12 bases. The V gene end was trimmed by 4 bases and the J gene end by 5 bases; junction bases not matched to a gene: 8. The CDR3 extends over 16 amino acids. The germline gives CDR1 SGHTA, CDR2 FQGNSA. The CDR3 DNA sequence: TGTGCCAGCAGCTGGACACTAGCGGGAGGCCGGGAGACCCAGTACTTC. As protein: CASSWTLAGGRETQYF.

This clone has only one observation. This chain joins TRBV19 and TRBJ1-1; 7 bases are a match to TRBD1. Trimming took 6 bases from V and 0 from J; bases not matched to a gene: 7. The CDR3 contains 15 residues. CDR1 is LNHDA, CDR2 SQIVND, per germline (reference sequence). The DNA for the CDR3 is TGTGCCAGTAGAAGTGGACAGGTGATGAACACTGAAGCTTTCTTT. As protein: CASRSGQVMNTEAFF. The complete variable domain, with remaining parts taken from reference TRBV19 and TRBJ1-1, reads DGGITQSPKYLFRKEGQNVTLSCEQNLNHDAMYWYRQDPGQGLRLIYYSQIVNDFQKGDIAEGYSVSREKKESFPLTVTSAQKNPTAFYLCASRSGQVMNTEAFFGQGTRLTVV.